Listed here is a single TCR beta chain. Assay used: immunoSEQ multiplex PCR; TCRdb lists only in-frame clones, some missing. The profile shows about 57,000 clones, about 91% of them singletons. The data stem from a study of blood T cell repertoires in COVID-19. The CDR3 has 15 amino acids. Trimming left V 1 base short and J 0 bases short, with 6 bases between. CDR1 MDHEN and CDR2 SYDVKM come from the germline V gene. The material sequenced was peripheral blood. The chain employs TRBV28 and TRBJ2-2; possibly TRBD2 for D (5 bases). This clonotype was sampled from a man aged 60 to 75 with acute or convalescent COVID-19. CDR3 residues: CASSLFGANTGELFF. In DNA, the CDR3 is TGTGCCAGCAGTTTATTCGGGGCGAACACCGGGGAGCTGTTTTTT.